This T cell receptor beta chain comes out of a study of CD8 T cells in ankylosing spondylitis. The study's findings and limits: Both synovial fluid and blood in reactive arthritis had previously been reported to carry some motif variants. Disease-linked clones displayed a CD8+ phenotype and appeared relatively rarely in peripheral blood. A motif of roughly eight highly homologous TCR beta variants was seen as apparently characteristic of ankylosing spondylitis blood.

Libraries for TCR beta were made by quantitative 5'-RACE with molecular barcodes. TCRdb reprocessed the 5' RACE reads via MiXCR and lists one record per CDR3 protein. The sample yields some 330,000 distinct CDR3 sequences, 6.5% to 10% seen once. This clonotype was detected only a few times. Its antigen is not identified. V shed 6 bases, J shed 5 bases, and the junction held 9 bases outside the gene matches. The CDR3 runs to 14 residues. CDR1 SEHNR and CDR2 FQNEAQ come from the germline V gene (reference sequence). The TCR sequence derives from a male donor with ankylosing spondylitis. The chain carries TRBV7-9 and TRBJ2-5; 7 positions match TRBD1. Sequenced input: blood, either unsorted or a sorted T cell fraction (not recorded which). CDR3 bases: TGTGCCAGCAGTCGTGTCGGACAGGAGGAGACCCAGTACTTC. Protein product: CASSRVGQEETQYF.